The entry that follows covers one TCR beta chain sequence. As yet, its antigen is unknown. Every donor had one or more pre-ART and two or more post-ART PBMC samples. Survey-level immunoSEQ v3.0 assays were run. A target of roughly 40,000-50,000 T-cell genomes per sample was set for sequencing. Measured with immunoSEQ multiplex PCR; TCRdb has only the in-frame clones, and not every one. Of around 25,000 clones listed, more than 65% are singletons. This sample stems from a study of long-term antiretroviral therapy in people with HIV. Points from the study as a whole: CDR3 lengths in HIV samples spanned a narrower range than controls. ART preceded a rise in diversity that nonetheless stayed lower than in transplant donor controls.

Looked up from germline, CDR1 is MNHEY and CDR2 is SMNVEV (reference sequence). The CDR3 runs to 16 residues. Trimming took 2 bases from V and 6 from J, leaving 17 bases between them. The clonotype was recovered from a man aged 30-40 years with HIV. The chain has TRBV27 and TRBJ2-1; D tentatively reads TRBD1 or TRBD2 (5 bases each). The specimen comprised unsorted PBMCs, sampled 4.4 years after starting antiretroviral therapy. The CDR3 spells CASSLIGTVGINEQFF. CDR3 sequence (DNA): TGTGCCAGCAGTTTAATCGGGACGGTGGGAATCAATGAGCAGTTCTTC.